These 25 T cell receptor beta chains were sequenced from one sample in a study of T cell responses to AZD1222 COVID-19 vaccine. Assay used: immunoSEQ multiplex PCR; TCRdb lists only in-frame clones, some missing. The data hold about 170,000 clones, with over 85% observed a single time. Source: peripheral blood, taken on day 0 of AZD1222 vaccination. These receptors were taken from an adult in good health.

The chain uses TRBV5-1 and TRBJ2-6; D is possibly TRBD1 (5 bases). From germline, CDR1 is SGHRS and CDR2 YFSETQ. The CDR3 extends over 17 amino acids. The germline V and J ends were trimmed by 0 bases and 2 bases, with 12 bases remaining between them. CDR3 amino acids: CASSLGRVLTGANVLTF. In DNA form, the CDR3 reads TGCGCCAGCAGCTTGGGCAGGGTACTTACTGGGGCCAACGTCCTGACTTTC.

CDR3 DNA: TGTGCCAGCAGTTACGAGTATCCGCGCTATGGCTACACCTTC. Protein product: CASSYEYPRYGYTF. This chain joins TRBV6-5 and TRBJ1-2; D is ambiguous. CDR3 length: 14 amino acids. V lost 2 bases to trimming and J lost 4 bases, with 11 bases between them. Germline V gene lookup returns CDR1 MNHEY and CDR2 SVGAGI.

J is TRBJ2-7 and V is TRBV3-1 (or the pseudogene TRBV3-2); D is unresolved. CDR1 and CDR2 from the germline V gene are LGHDT and YNNKEL (reference sequence). Trimming took off 3 bases at V and 6 bases at J, with 6 bases between the two ends. CDR3 length: 11 amino acids. CDR3 DNA: TGTGCCAGCAGCCATGTTTCCGAGCAGTACTTC. Its protein product is CASSHVSEQYF.

This chain joins TRBV11-2 and TRBJ2-2; perhaps D is TRBD1 or TRBD2 (6 bases each). The length of the CDR3 is 18 residues. V gave up 7 bases and J gave up 4 bases, with 25 bases separating them. Germline V lookup: CDR1 SGHAT, CDR2 FQNNGV. The CDR3 sequence: CASTSIKQGLPGTGELFF. In nucleotides, the CDR3 is TGTGCCAGCACCTCAATTAAACAGGGACTCCCGGGCACCGGGGAGCTGTTTTTT. Filled out from reference TRBV11-2 and TRBJ2-2, the complete variable domain reads EAGVAQSPRYKIIEKRQSVAFWCNPISGHATLYWYQQILGQGPKLLIQFQNNGVVDDSQLPKDRFSAERLKGVDSTLKIQPAKLEDSAVYLCASTSIKQGLPGTGELFFGEGSRLTVL.

The genes are TRBV12-3 or TRBV12-4 and TRBJ1-1; no definite D call. CDR3 length: 12 amino acids. Trimming shortened V by 5 bases and J by 7 bases, and 11 bases separated the two germline ends. CDR3 residues: CASSRAGGEAFF. DNA for the CDR3: TGTGCCAGCAGTCGTGCGGGAGGTGAAGCTTTCTTT.

The J gene is TRBJ1-1, the V gene TRBV5-1; no firm D call. Trimming left V 1 base short and J 6 bases short, with 16 bases between. Germline-derived CDR1 and CDR2 are SGHRS and YFSETQ. This CDR3 spans 15 amino acids. The CDR3 sequence: CASSLRPGRESEAFF. DNA of the CDR3: TGCGCCAGCAGCTTGCGGCCGGGCCGGGAGTCTGAAGCTTTCTTT.

As for this clone: A junction boundary mismatches the germline segment, possibly from a read error. The rearrangement uses TRBV5-1 and TRBJ2-3; D is undetermined. The CDR3 contains 14 residues. Germline-derived CDR1 and CDR2 are SGHRS and YFSETQ. For the CDR3, the DNA is TGCGCCAGCAGCTTGGGGGTCAGCAAAGATACGCAGTATTTT. This encodes CASSLGVSKDTQYF.

This chain links TRBV6-2 or TRBV6-3 with TRBJ2-7; TRBD1 matches at 9 bases. Germline loops: CDR1 MNHEY, CDR2 SVGEGT. The CDR3 spans 15 residues. With V trimmed by 0 bases and J by 7 bases, 7 bases remained unmatched. The CDR3 DNA follows: TGTGCCAGCAGTTACTCAGCGACAGGGGGGGGAGAGCAGTACTTC. It encodes CASSYSATGGGEQYF.

V is TRBV2 and J is TRBJ1-5; possible D gene TRBD1, 5 bases. The V and J ends lost 3 bases and 6 bases respectively, with 12 bases between them. The CDR3 runs to 14 residues. Germline V gives CDR1 SNHLY, CDR2 FYNNEI. CDR3: CASSEGPRSQPQHF. CDR3 in DNA: TGTGCCAGCAGTGAGGGACCTAGGAGTCAGCCCCAGCATTTT.

The V call is TRBV2, the J call TRBJ2-1; 8 bases are a match to TRBD1. Germline V gene data show CDR1 as SNHLY and CDR2 as FYNNEI. The CDR3 is made up of 13 amino acids. V trimming: 8 bases; J trimming: 10 bases; junction bases outside the gene matches: 10. The CDR3 region is CASGRDRLGEQFF. CDR3 DNA sequence: TGTGCCAGCGGAAGGGACAGGTTGGGGGAGCAGTTCTTC. Supplemented by reference TRBV2 and TRBJ2-1, the full variable domain reads EPEVTQTPSHQVTQMGQEVILRCVPISNHLYFYWYRQILGQKVEFLVSFYNNEISEKSEIFDDQFSVERPDGSNFTLKIRSTKLEDSAMYFCASGRDRLGEQFFGPGTRLTVL.

This chain joins TRBV30 and TRBJ1-4; D not resolved. This CDR3 is built from 14 residues. The germline V and J ends were trimmed by 0 bases and 3 bases, with 8 bases remaining between them. Per germline, CDR1 GTSNPN and CDR2 SVGIG (reference sequence). The CDR3 spells CAWSVGGSNEKLFF. The CDR3 region has the DNA TGTGCCTGGAGTGTCGGTGGTTCTAATGAAAAACTGTTTTTT.

V is TRBV24-1 and J is TRBJ2-3, with TRBD2 matching 9 bases. Trimming removed 5 bases from V and 1 base from J; junction bases left unmatched: 6. This CDR3 is 16 amino acids long. Germline V gene data show CDR1 as KGHDR and CDR2 as SFDVKD. As DNA, the CDR3 is TGTGCCACCAGTGTATCTAGCGGGATGGGCACAGATACGCAGTATTTT. It translates to CATSVSSGMGTDTQYF.

This chain links TRBV3-1 (or the pseudogene TRBV3-2) with TRBJ2-7; D is undetermined. Germline loops: CDR1 LGHDT, CDR2 YNNKEL (reference sequence). CDR3 length equals 14 residues. V lost 4 bases and J lost 0, with 10 bases in between. CDR3 bases: TGTGCCAGCAGCCTTTGGACGGTCTCCTACGAGCAGTACTTC. This encodes CASSLWTVSYEQYF.

The V and J genes are TRBV18 and TRBJ1-6; D not certain. This CDR3 region has 15 residues. Trimming shortened V by 4 bases and J by 9 bases, and 16 bases separated the two germline ends. CDR1 and CDR2 (germline): KGHSH, LQKENI. The CDR3 protein is CASSLGPRESSPLHF. The CDR3 DNA reads as TGTGCCAGCTCACTTGGACCCCGGGAGAGTTCACCCCTCCACTTT.

The genes are TRBV11-2 and TRBJ1-4; 7 bases are shared with TRBD1. The J segment lost 5 bases and the V segment lost 5 bases, leaving 8 bases of the junction unmatched. This CDR3 is built from 15 residues. Germline V gene sequence: CDR1 SGHAT, CDR2 FQNNGV. The CDR3: CASSPAGQKNEKLFF. The CDR3 DNA reads as TGTGCCAGCAGCCCCGCGGGACAGAAAAATGAAAAACTGTTTTTT.

CDR3 nucleotides: TGTGCCAGCAGGGGAGTGGTGAGTGAGCAGTTCTTC. This sequence encodes CASRGVVSEQFF. The rearrangement links TRBV6-5 to TRBJ2-1; D perhaps matches TRBD2 (5 bases). This CDR3 contains 12 residues. Germline CDR1 MNHEY, CDR2 SVGAGI. V was pared by 6 bases and J by 9 bases, with 12 bases between.

The rearrangement uses TRBV11-2 and TRBJ2-4; 8 nucleotides align to TRBD1. V lost 2 bases, J lost 2 bases, and 5 bases stayed unmatched. CDR1 and CDR2 from the germline V gene are SGHAT and FQNNGV. There are 16 residues in the CDR3. CDR3 protein: CASSLYAGGSKNIQYF. CDR3 nucleotide sequence: TGTGCCAGCAGCTTATATGCAGGGGGCTCCAAAAACATTCAGTACTTC.

The J gene is TRBJ2-5, the V gene TRBV18, with a tentative D call TRBD1 (6 bases). The V end was cut by 8 bases, the J end by 2 bases, with 21 bases between. The CDR3 has 16 residues. Germline V gene data show CDR1 as KGHSH and CDR2 as LQKENI. CDR3 DNA: TGTGCCAGCCTTTCCCGGGGCAGGGGATCGCAAGAGACCCAGTACTTC. It translates to CASLSRGRGSQETQYF.

The rearrangement uses TRBV5-1 and TRBJ2-7; TRBD2 matches 10 bases. The germline V gene has CDR1 SGHRS and CDR2 YFSETQ. V was pared by 7 bases and J by 12 bases, with 16 bases of the junction left unmatched. The CDR3 is 14 amino acids. The CDR3 region has the DNA TGCGCCAGCTCCCCCGGGACTAGCGTTGAGTCTCTGTACTTC. Translating it yields CASSPGTSVESLYF.

This sequence joins TRBV6-1 and TRBJ1-2, with D tentatively TRBD1 (5 bases). Trimming stripped 2 bases from V and 6 bases from J, with 7 bases between. CDR1 and CDR2 from the germline V gene are MNHNS and SASEGT. The CDR3 sequence is 12 residues long. The CDR3 DNA reads TGTGCCAGCAGTGAAACGGGGGATGGCTACACCTTC. It encodes CASSETGDGYTF.

This sequence joins TRBV5-6 and TRBJ1-4; a possible D gene is TRBD1 (5 bases). The V and J ends lost 1 base and 4 bases respectively, with 11 bases between them. Looked up from germline, CDR1 is SGHDT and CDR2 is YYEEEE. There are 15 residues in the CDR3. CDR3 bases: TGTGCCAGCAGCTTGAATACAGGCGTTAATGAAAAACTGTTTTTT. Translation gives CASSLNTGVNEKLFF.

In this sample, this clone turned up a few times. The rearrangement joins TRBV7-3 to TRBJ1-1, with D tentatively TRBD1 (5 bases). The CDR3 sequence is 13 residues long. Trimming shortened V by 4 bases and J by 2 bases, and 8 bases separated the two germline ends. Germline values: CDR1 SGHTA, CDR2 FQGTGA. The CDR3 sequence: CASSSDSNTEAFF. In DNA form, the CDR3 reads TGTGCCAGCAGCTCAGACAGCAACACTGAAGCTTTCTTT.

The chain couples TRBV2 to TRBJ1-5; D perhaps matches TRBD1 (6 bases). Trimming took 3 bases from V and 1 from J, leaving 10 bases between them. Germline V gives CDR1 SNHLY, CDR2 FYNNEI. This CDR3 has 15 residues. This CDR3 reads CASSEGGSSNQPQHF. CDR3 DNA sequence: TGTGCCAGCAGTGAGGGGGGCTCGAGCAATCAGCCCCAGCATTTT.

The gene calls are TRBV5-6 and TRBJ1-4; 8 bases are a match to TRBD1. The germline V gene encodes CDR1 SGHDT and CDR2 YYEEEE. With V trimmed by 5 bases and J by 0 bases, 3 bases remained unmatched. The CDR3 consists of 15 residues. CDR3 sequence reads: CASSATGATNEKLFF. As DNA, the CDR3 is TGTGCCAGCAGTGCGACAGGGGCAACTAATGAAAAACTGTTTTTT.

V usage is TRBV6-2 or TRBV6-3 and J usage is TRBJ1-1; the match to TRBD1 covers 8 bases. This CDR3 has 14 residues. The V gene end was trimmed by 2 bases and the J gene end by 8 bases; junction bases not matched to a gene: 7. Germline CDR1 reads MNHEY; CDR2 reads SVGEGT. CDR3 DNA: TGTGCCAGCAGTTACCAAGGACAGGGAAGGGAAGCTTTCTTT. It codes for CASSYQGQGREAFF.